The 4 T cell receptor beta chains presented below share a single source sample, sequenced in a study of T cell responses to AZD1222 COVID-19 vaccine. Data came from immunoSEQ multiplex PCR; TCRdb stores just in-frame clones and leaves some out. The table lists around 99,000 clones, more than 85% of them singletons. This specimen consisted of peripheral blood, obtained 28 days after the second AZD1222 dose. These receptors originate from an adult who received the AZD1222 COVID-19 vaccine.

In DNA, the CDR3 is TGTGCCAGCAGCTTCCAGGGTACCAATCAGCCCCAGCATTTT. Residues: CASSFQGTNQPQHF. The chain carries TRBV5-8 and TRBJ1-5; maybe TRBD1 (5 bases). The CDR3 extends over 14 amino acids. V was pared by 2 bases and J by 3 bases, with 9 bases between. CDR1 and CDR2 (germline): SGHTS, YDEGEE.

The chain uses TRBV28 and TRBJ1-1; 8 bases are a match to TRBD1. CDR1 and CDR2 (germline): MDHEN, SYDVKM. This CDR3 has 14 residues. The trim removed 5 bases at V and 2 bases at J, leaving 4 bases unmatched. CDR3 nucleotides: TGTGCCAGCAGTCGAGACAGGGGAAACACTGAAGCTTTCTTT. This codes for CASSRDRGNTEAFF.

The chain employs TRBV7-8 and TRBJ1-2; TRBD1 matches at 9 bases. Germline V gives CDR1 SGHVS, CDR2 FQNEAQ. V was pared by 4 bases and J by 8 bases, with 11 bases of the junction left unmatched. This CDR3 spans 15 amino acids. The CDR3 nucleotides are TGTGCCAGCAGCTCGTCGGACAGGGGCGGTGGGGGCTACACCTTC. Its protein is CASSSSDRGGGGYTF.

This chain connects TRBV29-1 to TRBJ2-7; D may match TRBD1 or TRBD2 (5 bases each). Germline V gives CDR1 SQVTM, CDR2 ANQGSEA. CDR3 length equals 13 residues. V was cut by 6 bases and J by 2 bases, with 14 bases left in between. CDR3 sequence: CSVPGRMAYEQYF. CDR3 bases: TGCAGCGTCCCGGGACGGATGGCCTACGAGCAGTACTTC.